This T cell receptor (beta chain) was captured in a study of T cells expressing NK-cell markers. TCRdb re-called the 5' RACE reads and shows each CDR3 protein once, DNA omitted. This listing includes roughly 350,000 distinct CDR3 sequences. The CDR3 consists of 16 residues. The clonotype comes from a man aged 18-75 years in good health. Sequenced: blood T cells: a sorted CD56 or NKG2C T cell subset, CD4+ or CD8+ T cells, or bulk PBMC T cells (not recorded which). The chain has TRBV12-3 or TRBV12-4 and TRBJ2-3; TCRdb lists TRBD2, though no DNA is available to test this call. CDR3 sequence reads: CASSKGDGLVTDTQYF.